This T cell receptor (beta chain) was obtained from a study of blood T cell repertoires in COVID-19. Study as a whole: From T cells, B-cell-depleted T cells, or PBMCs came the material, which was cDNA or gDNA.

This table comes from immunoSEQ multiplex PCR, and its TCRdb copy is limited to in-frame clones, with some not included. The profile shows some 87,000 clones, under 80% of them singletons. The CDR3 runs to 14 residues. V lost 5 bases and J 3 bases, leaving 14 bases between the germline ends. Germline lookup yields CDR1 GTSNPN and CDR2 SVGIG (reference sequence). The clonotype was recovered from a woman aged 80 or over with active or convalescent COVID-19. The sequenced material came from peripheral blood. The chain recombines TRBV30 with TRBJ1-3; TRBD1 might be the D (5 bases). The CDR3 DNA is TGTGCCTGGCACCCGCAGGGTGTTGGAAACACCATATATTTT. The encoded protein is CAWHPQGVGNTIYF.